This entry is about one TCR beta chain. The PCR had 60 Vbeta and 13 Jbeta primers. Libraries were prepared by immunoSEQ multiplex PCR; TCRdb keeps only in-frame clonotypes and omits some of them. This table holds 150,000 to 200,000 clones, about three quarters found once. This entry belongs to a study of cytomegalovirus exposure and HLA in healthy donors. The CDR3 runs to 18 residues. V lost 7 bases and J lost 4; bases outside the gene matches: 22. CDR1 is GTSNPN and CDR2 is SVGIG in the germline V gene (reference sequence). This chain uses TRBV30 with TRBJ2-3; 8 nucleotides agree with TRBD2. Sequencing used PBMCs. The sequence was obtained from a man aged 25 to 45 in good health and CMV-seropositive. The DNA for the CDR3 is TGTGCCTCCGCGGGTGCAACCCAAAAGCGGGAGTTCGCAGATACGCAGTATTTT. Its translation is CASAGATQKREFADTQYF.